Included here is one T cell receptor (beta chain) sequence, with context. The sample belongs to a study of blood T cell repertoires in COVID-19. Turning to the study itself: Sources were T cells, B-cell-depleted T cells, or PBMCs; the material itself was cDNA or gDNA.

In the original analysis: Amplification of reference gene primers was used by the study to estimate nucleated cell counts. Assay used: immunoSEQ multiplex PCR; TCRdb lists only in-frame clones, some missing. From that table come the V and J calls and clone size; the DNA was used to work out D and trimming. The sample lists approximately 250,000 clones, around 90% occurring once. In germline, CDR1 is MNHEY, CDR2 SVGEGT. Trimming pared 0 bases from V and 6 bases from J, leaving 17 bases between. This CDR3 contains 16 residues. The V and J genes are TRBV6-2 or TRBV6-3 and TRBJ1-2, with a tentative D call TRBD1 (5 bases). What was sequenced was peripheral blood. This TCR came from a woman aged 55-75 years with COVID-19, enrolled during active disease. CDR3 DNA: TGTGCCAGCAGTTACTCGAGCGGAGGGGTACTGGATGGCTACACCTTC. It yields the protein CASSYSSGGVLDGYTF.